This T cell receptor (beta chain) was identified in a study of vaccination effects on CD4 cells after COVID-19. As for the study in general: Researchers obtained post-vaccine samples at a median of 72 days past the second dose. Peptides at about 10 ug/ml and IL-2 at around 9.3 IU/ml were added to a few million PBMC per well. Study results and limitations: Limitations: small convalescent group and missing early post-infection timepoints.

A note on this clone: Its antigen is as yet unknown.

This CDR3 is 12 amino acids long. The V and J ends lost 7 bases and 1 base respectively, with 5 bases between them. Germline lookup yields CDR1 MDHEN and CDR2 SYDVKM. Sequencing was performed with immunoSEQ multiplex PCR; in TCRdb, only in-frame clones are kept and a portion is missing. The sample contains 25,000 to 35,000 clones, over 70% of which appear only once. Subsequent to a culture period of about nine days, CD4+ T cells were isolated. As their vaccination, participants received two doses of either BNT162b2 or mRNA-1273. The sequence came from a human donor who received a COVID-19 vaccine. The sequenced sample was CD4+ T cells from PBMCs cultured without peptide, obtained after COVID-19 vaccination. This chain uses TRBV28 with TRBJ1-5; D uncertain. CDR3 bases: TGTGCCAGCACCCAGAGCAATCAGCCCCAGCATTTT. Protein sequence: CASTQSNQPQHF.